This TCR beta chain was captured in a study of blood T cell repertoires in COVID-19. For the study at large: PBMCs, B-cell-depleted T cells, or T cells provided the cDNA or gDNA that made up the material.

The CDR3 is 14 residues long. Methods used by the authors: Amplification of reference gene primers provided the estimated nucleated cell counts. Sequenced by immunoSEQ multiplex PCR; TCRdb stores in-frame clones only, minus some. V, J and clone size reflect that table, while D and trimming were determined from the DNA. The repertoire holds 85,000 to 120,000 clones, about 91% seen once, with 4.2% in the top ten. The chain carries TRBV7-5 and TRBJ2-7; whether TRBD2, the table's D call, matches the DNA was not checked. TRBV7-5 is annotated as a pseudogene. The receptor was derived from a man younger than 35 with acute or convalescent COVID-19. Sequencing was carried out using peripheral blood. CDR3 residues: CVRSLIGREDEQYF. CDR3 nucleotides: TGTGTCAGAAGCTTAATAGGCAGGGAGGACGAGCAGTACTTC.